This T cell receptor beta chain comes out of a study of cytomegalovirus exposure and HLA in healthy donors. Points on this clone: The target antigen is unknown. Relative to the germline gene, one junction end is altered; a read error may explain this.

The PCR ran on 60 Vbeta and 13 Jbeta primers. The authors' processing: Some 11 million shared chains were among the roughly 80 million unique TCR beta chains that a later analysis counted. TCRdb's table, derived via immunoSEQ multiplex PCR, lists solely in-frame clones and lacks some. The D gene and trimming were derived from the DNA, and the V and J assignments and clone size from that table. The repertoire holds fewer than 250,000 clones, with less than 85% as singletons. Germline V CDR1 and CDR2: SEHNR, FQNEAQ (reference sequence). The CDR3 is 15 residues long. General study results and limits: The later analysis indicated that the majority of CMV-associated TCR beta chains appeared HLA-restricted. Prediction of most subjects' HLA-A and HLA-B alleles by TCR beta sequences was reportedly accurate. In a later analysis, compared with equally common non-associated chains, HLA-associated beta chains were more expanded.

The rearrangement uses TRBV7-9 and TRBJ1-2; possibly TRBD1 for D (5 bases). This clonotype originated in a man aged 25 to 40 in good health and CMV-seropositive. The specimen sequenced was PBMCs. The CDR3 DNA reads TGTTCCAGCAGCTTAGATTCCAGGGCGATCTATGGCTACACCTTC. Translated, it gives CSSSLDSRAIYGYTF.